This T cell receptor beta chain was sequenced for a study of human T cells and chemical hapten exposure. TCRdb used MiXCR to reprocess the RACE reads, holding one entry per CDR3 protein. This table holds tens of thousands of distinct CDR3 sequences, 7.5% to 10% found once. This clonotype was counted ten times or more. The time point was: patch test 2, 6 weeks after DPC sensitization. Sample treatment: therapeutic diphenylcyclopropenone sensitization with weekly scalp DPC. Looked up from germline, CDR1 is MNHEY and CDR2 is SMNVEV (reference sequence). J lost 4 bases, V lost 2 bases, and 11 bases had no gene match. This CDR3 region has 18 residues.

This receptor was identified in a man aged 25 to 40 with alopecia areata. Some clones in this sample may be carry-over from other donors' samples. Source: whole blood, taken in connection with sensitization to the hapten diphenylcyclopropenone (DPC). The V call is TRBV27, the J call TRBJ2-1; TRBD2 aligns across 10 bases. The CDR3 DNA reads TGTGCCAGCAGTTTACTGAATCCCACTAGCGGGAAATACAATGAGCAGTTCTTC. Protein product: CASSLLNPTSGKYNEQFF.